This is a list of T cell receptor beta chains from one sample in a study of T cell changes during pregnancy in multiple sclerosis. Data came from immunoSEQ multiplex PCR; TCRdb stores just in-frame clones and leaves some out. The profile shows tens of thousands of clones, 92% of them singletons. Sequenced material: peripheral blood, taken in the first trimester of pregnancy. The receptors derive from a female donor in good health, enrolled as a control in a pregnancy study. Both conserved end residues are part of each CDR3. D genes are given only for firm matches. The size field is filled for only some rows; it gives once, few, many or a size class.

j_gene | abundance | d_gene | v_gene | len | CDR3aa | CDR3nt
TRBJ2-1 | NA | TRBD2 | TRBV7-2 | 16 | CASSLDGGLAGREQFF | TGTGCCAGCAGCCTCGACGGGGGACTAGCGGGACGGGAGCAGTTCTTC
TRBJ1-5 | NA | NA | TRBV6-1 | 13 | CASRALPNQPQHF | TGTGCCAGCAGAGCTCTCCCCAACCAGCCCCAGCATTTT
TRBJ1-1 | NA | NA | TRBV28 | 13 | CASRTPGESEAFF | TGTGCCAGCAGGACTCCCGGGGAAAGTGAAGCTTTCTTT
TRBJ2-4 | NA | NA | TRBV29-1 | 13 | CSVDLARGNIQYF | TGCAGCGTTGACCTCGCCCGGGGAAACATTCAGTACTTC
TRBJ2-5 | NA | TRBD2 | TRBV6-1 | 16 | CASSGLAGGSEETQYF | TGTGCCAGCAGTGGACTAGCGGGAGGATCCGAAGAGACCCAGTACTTC
TRBJ2-3 | NA | NA | TRBV5-1 | 17 | CASSLRSGTQVRDTQYF | TGCGCCAGCAGCTTGCGTTCGGGGACACAAGTGAGGGATACGCAGTATTTT
TRBJ2-1 | NA | NA | TRBV4-1 | 18 | CASSQAGIQGGLYNEQFF | TGCGCCAGCAGCCAAGCAGGTATCCAGGGAGGCCTGTACAATGAGCAGTTCTTC
TRBJ2-1 | NA | NA | TRBV5-1 | 15 | CASSFGGDRYNEQFF | TGCGCCAGCAGCTTCGGCGGAGATCGCTACAATGAGCAGTTCTTC
TRBJ2-1 | NA | NA | TRBV7-6 | 16 | CASSLARRLADNEQFF | TGTGCCAGCAGCTTAGCGCGTCGGCTAGCCGATAATGAGCAGTTCTTC
TRBJ2-1 | once | TRBD1 | TRBV19 | 14 | CASRRGQRPNEQFF | TGTGCCAGTAGGAGGGGGCAGCGGCCGAATGAGCAGTTCTTC
TRBJ2-7 | NA | NA | TRBV27 | 12 | CASSPTGLEQYF | TGTGCCAGCAGCCCCACAGGGCTTGAGCAGTACTTC
TRBJ2-7 | once | NA | TRBV5-1 | 14 | CASKAEDRSYEQYF | TGCGCCAGCAAGGCGGAGGACAGATCCTACGAGCAGTACTTC
TRBJ2-7 | NA | NA | TRBV5-1 | 13 | CASSGRVSYEQYF | TGCGCCAGCAGTGGCCGGGTATCCTACGAGCAGTACTTC
TRBJ1-2 | NA | NA | TRBV19 | 14 | CASSIVGGNYGYTF | TGTGCCAGTAGTATAGTTGGCGGCAACTATGGCTACACCTTC
TRBJ2-1 | NA | TRBD2 | TRBV19 | 13 | CASSLAGLDEQFF | TGTGCCAGTAGCCTAGCGGGACTTGACGAGCAGTTCTTC
TRBJ1-4 | NA | TRBD1 | TRBV9 | 15 | CASSSWTGGSEKLFF | TGTGCCAGCAGCTCATGGACAGGGGGAAGCGAAAAACTGTTTTTT
TRBJ2-3 | NA | TRBD2 | TRBV5-4 | 16 | CASSLISGIRTDTQYF | TGTGCCAGCAGCTTGATTAGCGGGATAAGAACAGATACGCAGTATTTT
TRBJ2-7 | NA | TRBD1 | TRBV7-2 | 14 | CASSRDRGLREQYF | TGTGCCAGCAGCCGAGACAGGGGGCTGCGCGAGCAGTACTTC
TRBJ2-7 | NA | TRBD2 | TRBV4-1 | 14 | CASSLPGLDYEQYF | TGCGCCAGCAGCCTACCGGGACTAGACTACGAGCAGTACTTC
TRBJ2-1 | NA | TRBD2 | TRBV30 | 15 | CAWSAGLALVGEQFF | TGTGCCTGGAGTGCCGGACTAGCGTTGGTCGGTGAGCAGTTCTTC
TRBJ2-5 | NA | NA | TRBV6-5 | 14 | CASSYWDNQETQYF | TGTGCCAGCAGTTACTGGGACAACCAAGAGACCCAGTACTTC
TRBJ2-1 | NA | TRBD2 | TRBV27 | 13 | CASSSGIYNEQFF | TGTGCCAGCAGTAGCGGGATATACAATGAGCAGTTCTTC
TRBJ1-1 | NA | TRBD1 | TRBV5-6 | 15 | CASSPIGGSDTEAFF | TGTGCCAGCAGCCCAATAGGGGGCTCAGACACTGAAGCTTTCTTT
TRBJ1-2 | NA | NA | TRBV7-2 | 13 | CASSAHPDGLYTF | TGTGCCAGCAGCGCCCACCCGGACGGACTCTACACCTTC
TRBJ2-1 | once | TRBD1 | TRBV6-5 | 15 | CASSSSGTDYNEQFF | TGTGCCAGCAGTTCTTCCGGGACAGACTACAATGAGCAGTTCTTC
TRBJ1-1 | NA | NA | TRBV5-1 | 13 | CASSLVLNTEAFF | TGCGCCAGCAGCTTGGTCTTGAACACTGAAGCTTTCTTT
TRBJ2-7 | NA | NA | TRBV5-1 | 15 | CASSWGGQGAYEQYF | TGCGCCAGCAGCTGGGGGGGGCAGGGGGCTTACGAGCAGTACTTC
TRBJ2-2 | NA | NA | TRBV2 | 13 | CASVRARAGELFF | TGTGCCAGCGTCAGAGCCAGGGCTGGGGAGCTGTTTTTT
TRBJ2-5 | NA | NA | TRBV5-6 | 17 | CASTPGTGLAGWETQYF | TGTGCCAGCACCCCGGGGACAGGTCTAGCGGGGTGGGAGACCCAGTACTTC
TRBJ2-7 | NA | TRBD1 | TRBV29-1 | 11 | CSVQTGDEQYF | TGCAGCGTTCAAACAGGGGACGAGCAGTACTTC
TRBJ2-2 | NA | NA | TRBV7-9 | 12 | CAMEGPAGELFF | TGTGCCATGGAGGGACCGGCCGGGGAGCTGTTTTTT
TRBJ2-7 | NA | NA | TRBV19 | 14 | CASSIGQNSYEQYF | TGTGCCAGTAGTATAGGCCAGAATTCCTACGAGCAGTACTTC
TRBJ1-1 | few | NA | TRBV19 | 13 | CASSASWNTEAFF | TGTGCCAGTAGTGCTAGCTGGAACACTGAAGCTTTCTTT
TRBJ2-2 | NA | NA | TRBV18 | 14 | CASSPQGATGELFF | TGTGCCAGCTCACCACAAGGGGCCACCGGGGAGCTGTTTTTT
TRBJ2-5 | NA | TRBD2 | TRBV14 | 18 | CASSQGVASGSVRETQYF | TGTGCCAGCAGCCAAGGGGTCGCTAGCGGGAGTGTTCGAGAGACCCAGTACTTC
TRBJ1-2 | NA | NA | TRBV7-9 | 14 | CASRPRTGKDAYTF | TGTGCCAGCAGACCGAGGACGGGAAAGGATGCCTACACCTTC
TRBJ1-2 | NA | TRBD1 | TRBV7-9 | 16 | CASSPTFPGTGDFYTF | TGTGCCAGCAGCCCAACCTTTCCGGGGACAGGGGACTTCTACACCTTC
TRBJ1-1 | NA | NA | TRBV5-6 | 13 | CASSSTGNTEAFF | TGTGCCAGCAGCTCGACAGGGAACACTGAAGCTTTCTTT
TRBJ2-3 | NA | NA | TRBV21-1 | 16 | CASSKGTSGSFDTQYF | TGTGCCAGCAGCAAAGGAACTAGCGGGAGCTTTGATACGCAGTATTTT
TRBJ2-1 | NA | TRBD2 | TRBV6-6 | 13 | CAIGDSGLTEQFF | TGTGCCATCGGGGATAGCGGGCTTACTGAGCAGTTCTTC